The 7 T cell receptor beta chains given below trace back to one sample, sequenced in a study of T cell repertoires in cytomegalovirus infection. Using its own MiXCR run on the reads, TCRdb lists one record per CDR3 protein. This sample has 310,000 or so distinct CDR3 sequences, with roughly 9.3% found just once. Material for sequencing was PBMCs. The source of these receptors is a human donor in good health (CMV status not recorded). Some clones in this sample may be carry-over from other donors' samples.

In this sample, this clonotype turned up many times. The rearrangement links TRBV20-1 to TRBJ1-2, with 7 bases fitting TRBD1. Looked up from germline, CDR1 is DFQATT and CDR2 is SNEGSKA (reference sequence). This CDR3 has 16 residues. Trimming removed 6 bases from V and 6 bases from J; junction bases left unmatched: 19. The CDR3 spells CSANQVIDRAVDGYTF. In DNA, the CDR3 is TGCAGTGCAAATCAAGTAATAGACAGGGCAGTGGATGGCTACACCTTC.

This clonotype was seen ten or more times. This chain joins TRBV6-2 or TRBV6-3 and TRBJ2-2; possibly TRBD1 or TRBD2 for D (5 bases each). CDR1 is MNHEY and CDR2 is SVGEGT in the germline V gene. The germline V and J ends were trimmed by 5 bases and 9 bases, with 16 bases remaining between them. This CDR3 has 14 amino acids. This CDR3 reads CASSVRDGSRELFF. CDR3 sequence (DNA): TGTGCCAGCAGTGTCCGGGACGGTAGTAGGGAGCTGTTTTTT.

This clonotype was counted many times. The chain uses TRBV19 and TRBJ1-5; possibly TRBD1 for D (5 bases). The CDR3 sequence is 18 residues long. The germline gives CDR1 LNHDA, CDR2 SQIVND (reference sequence). V lost 4 bases to trimming and J lost 4 bases, with 23 bases between them. In DNA form, the CDR3 reads TGTGCCAGTAGTACAATTGTCGGGGGTGCGAATAAGAATCAGCCCCAGCATTTT. Its protein is CASSTIVGGANKNQPQHF. The whole variable domain, remainder taken from reference TRBV19 and TRBJ1-5, is DGGITQSPKYLFRKEGQNVTLSCEQNLNHDAMYWYRQDPGQGLRLIYYSQIVNDFQKGDIAEGYSVSREKKESFPLTVTSAQKNPTAFYLCASSTIVGGANKNQPQHFGDGTRLSIL.

This clonotype came up a few times. The chain uses TRBV6-2 or TRBV6-3 and TRBJ2-1; D remains unclear. The CDR3 loop spans 16 amino acids. Germline-derived CDR1 and CDR2 are MNHEY and SVGEGT. Deletions cut 4 bases from V and 0 bases from J, with 13 bases between. The CDR3 DNA sequence: TGTGCCAGCAGTTCCCTCACACGCGGCTCCTACAATGAGCAGTTCTTC. Its translation is CASSSLTRGSYNEQFF.

This clonotype was seen a handful of times. This chain joins TRBV5-5 and TRBJ2-7; maybe TRBD2 (6 bases). The CDR3 is 14 amino acids. Trimming left V 2 bases short and J 6 bases short, with 15 bases between. Germline V gene lookup returns CDR1 SGHKS and CDR2 YYEKEE (reference sequence). The CDR3 nucleotides read TGTGCCAGCAGCTTCCGGGGAGGAAACGGCGAGCAGTACGTC. It specifies CASSFRGGNGEQYV.

This clonotype turned up a few times. The gene calls are TRBV9 and TRBJ1-5; a weak D match, TRBD1 (5 bases). V lost 3 bases and J lost 3, with 13 bases in between. The V gene's germline CDR1 is SGDLS and CDR2 YYNGEE. This CDR3 comprises 15 residues. DNA for the CDR3: TGTGCCAGCAGCGAGGGGCTAGGAGACAATCAGCCCCAGCATTTT. Its translation is CASSEGLGDNQPQHF.

This clonotype has ten or more counts. The chain employs TRBV7-2 and TRBJ1-1, with a weak D call TRBD1 (5 bases). There are 15 residues in the CDR3. The germline V gene has CDR1 SGHTA and CDR2 FQGNSA. V lost 6 bases to trimming and J lost 1 base, with 15 bases between them. The chain's CDR3 is CASSRVGTENTEAFF. CDR3 DNA: TGTGCCAGCAGTCGTGTAGGGACGGAGAACACTGAAGCTTTCTTT.